This T cell receptor (beta chain) was obtained from a study of vaccination effects on CD4 cells after COVID-19. Study at large: With the ViraFEST assay, the study expanded antigen-specific CD4+ T cells using viral peptide pools, then sequenced them. The second dose preceded post-vaccine samples by a median of 72 days.

The CDR3 sequence is 14 residues long. Germline values: CDR1 SSHAT, CDR2 FNYEAQ (reference sequence). Worth noting for this clone: Its antigen is currently unknown. A junction end diverges from the germline sequence, so it may reflect a read error.

CD4+ T cells were isolated after less than 13 days of culture. Vaccination of participants consisted of two doses of either the BNT162b2 or mRNA-1273 vaccine. No vaccinee had earlier SARS-CoV-2 infection, and nucleocapsid antibodies were negative. Libraries were prepared by immunoSEQ multiplex PCR; TCRdb keeps only in-frame clonotypes and omits some of them. Of 45,000 to 65,000 clones in the sample, under 85% were seen once. This TCR was sampled from a human donor who received a COVID-19 vaccine. The sequencing used CD4+ T cells from PBMCs cultured without peptide, collected after COVID-19 vaccination. The chain recombines TRBV7-7 with TRBJ2-2, with D uncertain. DNA of the CDR3: TGTGCTAGCAGCTTAGAACGCGTGACCGGGGAGCTGTTTTTT. It yields the protein CASSLERVTGELFF.